This is a list of T cell receptor beta chains from one sample in a study of blood T cell repertoires in COVID-19. Profiled with immunoSEQ multiplex PCR; TCRdb holds only in-frame clones, not every one. Of about 140,000 clones in the sample, around 84% were seen once. Sequences were obtained from peripheral blood. The receptors were gathered from a human donor in a cohort sampled during active COVID-19. Both conserved end residues are part of each CDR3.

>TRBV13|TRBJ2-3
CASSPTPRRLPDTQYF
>TRBV7-3|TRBJ1-6
CASSGRQDSPLHF
>TRBV7-2|TRBJ1-6
CASSLGTGVNSPLHF
>TRBV5-8|TRBJ2-5
CASSLGGLAPGETQYF
>TRBV7-9|TRBJ1-6
CASTNGRVDSPLHF
>TRBV21-1|TRBJ2-2
CASSTRGENTGELFF
>TRBV11-1|TRBJ2-7
CASSPTGTGGSYEQYF
>TRBV20-1|TRBJ2-5
CSANLRETQYF
>TRBV23-1|TRBJ2-5
CARGTVSTQYF
>TRBV11-2|TRBJ2-7
CASSPTGTSGEQYF
>TRBV6-5|TRBJ1-6
CASSQPGQGMAPLHF
>TRBV19|TRBJ1-5
CASSIALGARRNQPQHF
>TRBV9|TRBJ2-3
CASSADGTGPDTQYF
>TRBV5-4|TRBJ2-1
CASSPGLAGDYNEQFF
>TRBV6-2/TRBV6-3|TRBJ2-7
CASSSTSGGTYEQYF